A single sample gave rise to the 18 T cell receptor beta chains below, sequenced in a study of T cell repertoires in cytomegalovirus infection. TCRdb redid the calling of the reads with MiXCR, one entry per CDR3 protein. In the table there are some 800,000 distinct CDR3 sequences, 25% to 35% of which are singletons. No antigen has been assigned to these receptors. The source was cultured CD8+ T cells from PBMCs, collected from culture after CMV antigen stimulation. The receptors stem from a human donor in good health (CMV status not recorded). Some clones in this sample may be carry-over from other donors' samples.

CDR3 in amino acids: CASSLGVEQGTMNTEAFF. CDR3 nucleotides: TGTGCCAGCAGCTTGGGCGTCGAGCAGGGGACAATGAACACTGAAGCTTTCTTT. The chain employs TRBV5-4 and TRBJ1-1; maybe TRBD1 (6 bases). This CDR3 has 18 residues. The germline CDR1 and CDR2 sequences are SGHNT and YYREEE (reference sequence). V was cut by 0 bases and J by 0 bases, with 18 bases left in between.

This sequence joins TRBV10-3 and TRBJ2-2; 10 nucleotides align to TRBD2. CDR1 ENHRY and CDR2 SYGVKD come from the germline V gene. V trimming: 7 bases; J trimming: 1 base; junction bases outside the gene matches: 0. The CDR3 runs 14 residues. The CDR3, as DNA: TGTGCCATCACTAGCGGGGGGAACACCGGGGAGCTGTTTTTT. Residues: CAITSGGNTGELFF.

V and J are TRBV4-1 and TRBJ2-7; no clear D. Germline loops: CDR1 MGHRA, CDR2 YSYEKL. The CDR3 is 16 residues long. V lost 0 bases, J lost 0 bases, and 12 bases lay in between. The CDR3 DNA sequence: TGCGCCAGCAGCCAAGATCTCAGCCGAAGCTCCTACGAGCAGTACTTC. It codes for CASSQDLSRSSYEQYF.

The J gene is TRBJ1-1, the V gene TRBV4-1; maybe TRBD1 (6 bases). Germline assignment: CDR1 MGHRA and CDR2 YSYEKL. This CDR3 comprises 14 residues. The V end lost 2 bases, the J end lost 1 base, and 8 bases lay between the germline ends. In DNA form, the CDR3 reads TGCGCCAGCAGCCAAACGACAGGGAACACTGAAGCTTTCTTT. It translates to CASSQTTGNTEAFF.

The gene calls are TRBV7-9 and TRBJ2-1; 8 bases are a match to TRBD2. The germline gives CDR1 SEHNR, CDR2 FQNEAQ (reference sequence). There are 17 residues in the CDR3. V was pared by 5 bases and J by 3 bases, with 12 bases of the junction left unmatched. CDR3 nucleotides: TGTGCCAGCAGCCCACCCGTGGCGGGGGGCCTCTACAATGAGCAGTTCTTC. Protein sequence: CASSPPVAGGLYNEQFF.

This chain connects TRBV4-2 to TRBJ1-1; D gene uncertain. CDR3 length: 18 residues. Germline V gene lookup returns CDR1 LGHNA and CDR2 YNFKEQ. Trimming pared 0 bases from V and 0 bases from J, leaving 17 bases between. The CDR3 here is CASSQDMWIERVNTEAFF. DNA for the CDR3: TGTGCCAGCAGCCAAGATATGTGGATCGAGAGGGTGAACACTGAAGCTTTCTTT.

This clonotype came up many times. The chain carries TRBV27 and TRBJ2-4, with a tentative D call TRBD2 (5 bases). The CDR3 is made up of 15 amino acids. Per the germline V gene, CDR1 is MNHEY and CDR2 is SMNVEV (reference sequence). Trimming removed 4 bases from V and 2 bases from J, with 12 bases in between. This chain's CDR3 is CASSSPGLTKNIQYF. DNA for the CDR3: TGTGCCAGCAGTTCGCCGGGGTTGACCAAAAACATTCAGTACTTC.

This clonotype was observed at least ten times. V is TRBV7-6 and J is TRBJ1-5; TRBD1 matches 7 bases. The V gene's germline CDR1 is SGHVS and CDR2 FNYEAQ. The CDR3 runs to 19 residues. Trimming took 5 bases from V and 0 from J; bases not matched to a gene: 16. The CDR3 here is CASSEDGSYRGHSNQPQHF. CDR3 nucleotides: TGTGCCAGCAGCGAAGATGGGTCCTACAGGGGCCATAGCAATCAGCCCCAGCATTTT.

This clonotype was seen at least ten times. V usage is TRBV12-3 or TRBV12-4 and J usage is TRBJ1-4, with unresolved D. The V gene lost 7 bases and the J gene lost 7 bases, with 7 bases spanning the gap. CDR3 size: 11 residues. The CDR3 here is CASTDTEKLFF. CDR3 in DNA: TGTGCCAGCACCGACACTGAAAAACTGTTTTTT.

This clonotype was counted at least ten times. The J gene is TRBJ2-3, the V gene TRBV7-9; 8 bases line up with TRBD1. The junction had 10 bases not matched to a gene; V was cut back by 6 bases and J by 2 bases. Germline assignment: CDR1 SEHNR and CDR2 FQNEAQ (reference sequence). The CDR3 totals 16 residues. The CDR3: CASSSSRTGITDTQYF. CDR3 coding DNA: TGTGCCAGCAGTTCATCAAGGACAGGGATCACAGATACGCAGTATTTT.

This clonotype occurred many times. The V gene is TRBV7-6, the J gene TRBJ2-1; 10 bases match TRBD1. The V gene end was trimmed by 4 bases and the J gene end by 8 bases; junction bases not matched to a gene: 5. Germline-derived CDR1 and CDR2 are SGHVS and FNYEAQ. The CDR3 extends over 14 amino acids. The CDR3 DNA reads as TGTGCCAGCAGCTCCGGGACAGGGGCCGATGAGCAGTTCTTC. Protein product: CASSSGTGADEQFF.

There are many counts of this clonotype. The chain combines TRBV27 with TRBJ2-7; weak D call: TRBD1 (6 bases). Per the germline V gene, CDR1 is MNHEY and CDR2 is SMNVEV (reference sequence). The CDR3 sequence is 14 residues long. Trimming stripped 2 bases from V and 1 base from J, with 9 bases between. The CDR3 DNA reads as TGTGCCAGCAGTTTAGGAAGGGGGTCCTACGAGCAGTACTTC. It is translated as CASSLGRGSYEQYF.

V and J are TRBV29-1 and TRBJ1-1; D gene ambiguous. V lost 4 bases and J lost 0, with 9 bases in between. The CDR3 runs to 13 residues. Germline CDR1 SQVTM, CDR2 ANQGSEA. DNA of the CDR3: TGCAGCGTTGGGGAGATAATGAACACTGAAGCTTTCTTT. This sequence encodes CSVGEIMNTEAFF.

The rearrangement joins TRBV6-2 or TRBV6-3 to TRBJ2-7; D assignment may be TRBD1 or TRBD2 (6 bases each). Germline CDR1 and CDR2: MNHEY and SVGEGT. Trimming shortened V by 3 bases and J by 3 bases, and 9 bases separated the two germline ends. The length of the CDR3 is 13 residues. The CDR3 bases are TGTGCCAGCAGTTATAGGGGGGTCTACGAGCAGTACGTC. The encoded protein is CASSYRGVYEQYV.

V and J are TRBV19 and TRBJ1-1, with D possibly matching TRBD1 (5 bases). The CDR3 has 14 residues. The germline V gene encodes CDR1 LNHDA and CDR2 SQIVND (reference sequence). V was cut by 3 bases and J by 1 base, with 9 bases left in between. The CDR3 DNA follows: TGTGCCAGTAGTATGCGGGGGAGGAACACTGAAGCTTTCTTT. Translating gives CASSMRGRNTEAFF.

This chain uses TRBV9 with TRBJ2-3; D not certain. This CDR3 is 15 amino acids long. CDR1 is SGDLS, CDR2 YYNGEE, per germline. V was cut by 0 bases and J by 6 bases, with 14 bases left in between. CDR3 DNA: TGTGCCAGCAGCGTAGGGTTGGACCGCCAGGATACGCAGTATTTT. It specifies CASSVGLDRQDTQYF.

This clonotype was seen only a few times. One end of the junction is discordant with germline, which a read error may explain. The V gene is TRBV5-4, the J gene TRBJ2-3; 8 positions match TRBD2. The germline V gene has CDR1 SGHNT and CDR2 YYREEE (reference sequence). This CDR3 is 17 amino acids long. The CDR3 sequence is CASSLGGRGGYTDTQYF. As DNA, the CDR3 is TGTGCCAGCAGTTTGGGGGGTCGGGGGGGCTACACAGATACGCAGTATTTT.

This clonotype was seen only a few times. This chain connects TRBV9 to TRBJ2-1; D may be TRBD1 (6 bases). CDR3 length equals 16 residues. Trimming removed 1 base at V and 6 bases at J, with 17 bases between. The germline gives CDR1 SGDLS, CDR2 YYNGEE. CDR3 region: CASSVSNRALPNEQFF. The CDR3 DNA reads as TGTGCCAGCAGCGTATCCAACAGGGCCCTTCCCAATGAGCAGTTCTTC.